The 28 T cell receptor beta chains reported below all come from one sample, sequenced in a study of cytomegalovirus exposure and HLA in healthy donors. The PCR contained 60 Vbeta and 13 Jbeta primers. Some clones are missing from TCRdb's copy, which holds only in-frame ones; the method was immunoSEQ multiplex PCR. Its clone listing holds about 140,000 clones. The sequencing sample was made of PBMCs. The source is a woman younger than 30 in good health and CMV-seronegative.

The chain carries TRBV9 and TRBJ2-2; TRBD1 agrees at 8 bases. The germline V gene has CDR1 SGDLS and CDR2 YYNGEE. This CDR3 has 15 amino acids. Losses at the gene ends were 0 bases for V and 7 bases for J; bases not matched to a gene: 5. DNA for the CDR3: TGTGCCAGCAGCGTAGATCAGGGGGCTGGCGGGGAGCTGTTTTTT. Its translation is CASSVDQGAGGELFF.

The rearrangement joins TRBV21-1 to TRBJ2-7; the table assigns TRBD2, which was not confirmed against the DNA. TRBV21-1 is listed as a pseudogene. CDR3 length: 16 amino acids. The CDR3 DNA reads TGTGCCAGCAGCTCCCGGACTATAGAGGGCCCAAGCGAGCAGTACGTC. Translating it yields CASSSRTIEGPSEQYV.

The CDR3 here is CSAPTSTEAFF. The DNA for the CDR3 is TGCAGTGCCCCGACATCAACTGAAGCTTTCTTT. This sequence joins TRBV20-1 and TRBJ1-1; D is ambiguous. CDR1 and CDR2 from the germline V gene are DFQATT and SNEGSKA (reference sequence). The V end lost 6 bases, the J end lost 5 bases, and 10 bases lay between the germline ends. There are 11 residues in the CDR3.

This rearrangement joins TRBV6-4 to TRBJ1-1; D gene uncertain. The CDR3 runs 14 residues. V gave up 3 bases and J gave up 1 base, with 9 bases separating them. Germline V gives CDR1 MRHNA, CDR2 SNTAGT. The CDR3, as DNA: TGTGCCAGCAGTGAAGAGGGTTGGAACACTGAAGCTTTCTTT. The encoded protein is CASSEEGWNTEAFF.

The V call is TRBV5-1, the J call TRBJ1-4, with a weak D call TRBD1 (5 bases). This CDR3 has 17 amino acids. CDR1 is SGHRS and CDR2 is YFSETQ in the germline V gene. With 0 bases removed from V and 0 bases from J, the gap between germline ends came to 12 bases. The CDR3 region has the DNA TGCGCCAGCAGCTTGGGAGCCGGGGGGACAACTAATGAAAAACTGTTTTTT. Translation gives CASSLGAGGTTNEKLFF.

The chain uses TRBV7-2 and TRBJ2-5; TRBD2 matches 8 bases. The V segment lost 1 base and the J segment 1 base; nucleotides outside the gene matches: 2. The CDR3 runs to 15 residues. Germline V gene sequence: CDR1 SGHTA, CDR2 FQGNSA. The CDR3 nucleotides read TGTGCCAGCAGCTTAGAACTAGCGGCCCAAGAGACCCAGTACTTC. This codes for CASSLELAAQETQYF.

V and J are TRBV6-6 and TRBJ2-3; 7 nucleotides match TRBD2. Per the germline V gene, CDR1 is MNHNY and CDR2 is SVGAGI (reference sequence). After removal of 0 bases from V and 3 bases from J, the junction contained 3 bases not matched to a gene. This CDR3 is 15 amino acids long. CDR3 DNA sequence: TGTGCCAGCAGTTACTCGGGCGGGAGTACAGATACGCAGTATTTT. Translation: CASSYSGGSTDTQYF.

This rearrangement joins TRBV9 to TRBJ2-7; weak D call: TRBD1 (5 bases). The CDR3 has 14 amino acids. Between the trimmed V and J ends, which lost 3 bases and 3 bases, there was a span of 13 bases. Germline V gene lookup returns CDR1 SGDLS and CDR2 YYNGEE. The CDR3 loop reads CASSDVKGNYEQYV. CDR3 in DNA: TGTGCCAGCAGCGACGTGAAGGGGAACTACGAGCAGTACGTC.

The chain recombines TRBV11-1 with TRBJ2-1, with a weak D call TRBD2 (5 bases). V lost 3 bases, J lost 7 bases, and 10 bases lay in between. CDR1 is SGHAT and CDR2 is FQDESV in the germline V gene (reference sequence). CDR3 size: 13 residues. CDR3 loop: CASSLRGINEQFF. DNA of the CDR3: TGTGCCAGCAGCTTGCGAGGGATTAATGAGCAGTTCTTC.

The CDR3 is CATVEGARDTGELFF. The CDR3, as DNA: TGTGCCACCGTGGAGGGAGCAAGGGACACCGGGGAGCTGTTTTTT. The chain couples TRBV30 to TRBJ2-2, with D possibly matching TRBD2 (6 bases). V lost 8 bases to trimming and J lost 3 bases, with 19 bases between them. The CDR3 spans 15 residues. Per the germline V gene, CDR1 is GTSNPN and CDR2 is SVGIG (reference sequence). The full variable domain, rest sourced from reference TRBV30 and TRBJ2-2, is SQTIHQWPATLVQPVGSPLSLECTVEGTSNPNLYWYRQAAGRGLQLLFYSVGIGQISSEVPQNLSASRPQDRQFILSSKKLLLSDSGFYLCATVEGARDTGELFFGEGSRLTVL.

V is TRBV5-4 and J is TRBJ2-1, with TRBD2 matching over 10 bases. V gave up 4 bases and J gave up 6 bases; unmatched junction bases: 13. Looked up from germline, CDR1 is SGHNT and CDR2 is YYREEE (reference sequence). The CDR3 covers 17 residues. The CDR3 loop is CASSPGGLAGVGNEQFF. In DNA form, the CDR3 reads TGTGCCAGCAGCCCTGGAGGTCTAGCGGGAGTCGGCAATGAGCAGTTCTTC. The variable domain in full, with the rest retrieved from reference TRBV5-4 and TRBJ2-1, is ETGVTQSPTHLIKTRGQQVTLRCSSQSGHNTVSWYQQALGQGPQFIFQYYREEENGRGNFPPRFSGLQFPNYSSELNVNALELDDSALYLCASSPGGLAGVGNEQFFGPGTRLTVL.

This chain links TRBV6-4 with TRBJ2-1; no definite D call. The CDR3 is 14 residues long. V dropped 3 bases and J dropped 9 bases, with 15 bases sitting between them. The germline V gene has CDR1 MRHNA and CDR2 SNTAGT. The CDR3 DNA sequence: TGTGCCAGCAGTGAAATGCAGCTATCGGGTGAGCAGTTCTTC. Its translation: CASSEMQLSGEQFF.

CDR3 protein: CASSLAASLGTSGSVTGRNEQFF. CDR3 sequence (DNA): TGCGCCAGCAGCTTGGCCGCTTCACTCGGGACTAGCGGGAGCGTTACGGGGAGGAATGAGCAGTTCTTC. The V and J genes are TRBV5-1 and TRBJ2-1; 14 positions agree with TRBD2. Germline CDR1 is SGHRS and CDR2 is YFSETQ. With 0 bases clipped from V and 7 bases from J, the junction kept 24 bases outside the gene matches. CDR3 length: 23 amino acids.

The rearrangement links TRBV5-1 to TRBJ2-7; a weak D match, TRBD1 (6 bases). V was cut by 0 bases and J by 5 bases, with 15 bases left in between. The CDR3 spans 15 residues. Per the germline V gene, CDR1 is SGHRS and CDR2 is YFSETQ. CDR3 amino acids: CASSLARAGANEQYF. The CDR3 DNA reads as TGCGCCAGCAGCTTGGCCAGAGCAGGGGCCAACGAGCAGTACTTC.

The rearrangement joins TRBV19 to TRBJ2-3, with 10 positions matching TRBD2. Germline trimming cut 5 bases from V and 6 bases from J; bases unmatched to any gene: 8. This CDR3 has 15 amino acids. Germline-derived CDR1 and CDR2 are LNHDA and SQIVND (reference sequence). CDR3 coding DNA: TGTGCCAGTAGTCTGCTAGCGGGAGCGATCGATACGCAGTATTTT. Residues: CASSLLAGAIDTQYF.

This chain uses TRBV5-5 with TRBJ2-1, with D perhaps TRBD2 (5 bases). CDR1 is SGHKS and CDR2 is YYEKEE in the germline V gene (reference sequence). V dropped 0 bases and J dropped 4 bases, with 8 bases sitting between them. The length of the CDR3 is 14 residues. The CDR3 reads CASSLVGGYNEQFF. In DNA, the CDR3 is TGTGCCAGCAGCTTGGTCGGAGGATACAATGAGCAGTTCTTC.

CDR3 sequence reads: CAKMGTGKGETQYF. The DNA of the CDR3 is TGTGCCAAAATGGGGACAGGCAAGGGAGAGACCCAGTACTTC. V and J are TRBV21-1 and TRBJ2-5; the table's D call of TRBD1 was not tested on the DNA. TRBV21-1 is termed a pseudogene. The CDR3 sequence is 14 residues long.

The chain couples TRBV18 to TRBJ1-1; D unresolved. Trimming pared 3 bases from V and 4 bases from J, leaving 12 bases between. The germline CDR1 and CDR2 sequences are KGHSH and LQKENI. The CDR3 spans 14 residues. The CDR3 here is CASSPTGSGTEAFF. For the CDR3, the DNA is TGTGCCAGCTCACCTACCGGCTCGGGCACTGAAGCTTTCTTT.

The rearrangement uses TRBV7-9 and TRBJ2-5, with D perhaps matching TRBD2 (5 bases). Trimming stripped 1 base from V and 1 base from J, with 7 bases between. The CDR3 consists of 14 residues. Germline V lookup: CDR1 SEHNR, CDR2 FQNEAQ (reference sequence). Here the CDR3 DNA reads TGTGCCAGCAGCTTAGGACTACTCCAAGAGACCCAGTACTTC. Protein sequence: CASSLGLLQETQYF.

The V gene is TRBV6-1, the J gene TRBJ2-1, with 9 bases fitting TRBD2. The CDR3 has 14 amino acids. V was pared by 6 bases and J by 12 bases, with 12 bases of the junction left unmatched. Germline loops: CDR1 MNHNS, CDR2 SASEGT. The CDR3 DNA follows: TGTGCCAGCAGATGGCTAGCGGGGCCCGAAGGGCAGTTCTTC. Translated: CASRWLAGPEGQFF.

J is TRBJ2-5 and V is TRBV6-1, with a possible D match to TRBD1 (5 bases). The length of the CDR3 is 14 residues. Trimming pared 6 bases from V and 1 base from J, leaving 12 bases between. Looked up from germline, CDR1 is MNHNS and CDR2 is SASEGT. The CDR3 loop reads CASSRQSGQETQYF. For the CDR3, the DNA is TGTGCCAGCAGCAGACAGTCTGGCCAAGAGACCCAGTACTTC.

The chain combines TRBV19 with TRBJ1-5; TRBD1 matches 7 bases. This CDR3 comprises 15 residues. Germline lookup yields CDR1 LNHDA and CDR2 SQIVND (reference sequence). J lost 3 bases, V lost 4 bases, and 6 bases had no gene match. The CDR3 DNA reads as TGTGCCAGTAGTAGGAACAGGGGAGCCAATCAGCCCCAGCATTTT. This encodes CASSRNRGANQPQHF.

Notes on this clone: Other DNA variants within this sample encode the same CDR3. This chain connects TRBV11-2 to TRBJ2-6; no reliable D call. Germline assignment: CDR1 SGHAT and CDR2 FQNNGV. The CDR3 is 17 residues long. V was cut by 0 bases and J by 0 bases, with 9 bases left in between. CDR3 nucleotide sequence: TGTGCCAGCAGCTTAGAGTACGAGAGCTCTGGGGCCAACGTCCTGACTTTC. Protein sequence: CASSLEYESSGANVLTF.

CDR3 bases: TGCGCCAGCACGGGGGATCTTAAGTCTATCTATGGCATGAACACTGAAGCTTTCTTT. Encoded protein: CASTGDLKSIYGMNTEAFF. The chain joins TRBV4-1 to TRBJ1-1, with D tentatively TRBD1 (5 bases). The CDR3 length is 19 residues. Germline CDR1 is MGHRA and CDR2 is YSYEKL. Trimming shortened V by 7 bases and J by 0 bases, and 27 bases separated the two germline ends.

The J gene is TRBJ2-1, the V gene TRBV30; 8 bases map to TRBD2. The trim removed 1 base at V and 8 bases at J, leaving 10 bases unmatched. CDR1 is GTSNPN and CDR2 is SVGIG in the germline V gene (reference sequence). The CDR3 is made up of 15 amino acids. The CDR3 DNA follows: TGTGCCTGGAGTGGTGAAAGCGGGAGTCGGCATGAGCAGTTCTTC. Protein sequence: CAWSGESGSRHEQFF.

This sequence joins TRBV6-1 and TRBJ2-3; no definite D call. CDR1 is MNHNS and CDR2 is SASEGT in the germline V gene. V lost 1 base and J 1 base, leaving 6 bases between the germline ends. The CDR3 is made up of 14 amino acids. In nucleotides, the CDR3 is TGTGCCAGCAGTGAAGTACGGGGCACAGATACGCAGTATTTT. Translated: CASSEVRGTDTQYF.

The CDR3 DNA is TGTGCCAGTAATCTAGCGGGAGGGCCTACTCGAAACATTCAGTACTTC. It codes for CASNLAGGPTRNIQYF. V and J are TRBV19 and TRBJ2-4, with TRBD2 matching 12 bases. Per germline, CDR1 LNHDA and CDR2 SQIVND (reference sequence). CDR3 length equals 16 residues. Trimming took 7 bases from V and 6 from J; bases not matched to a gene: 10.

The CDR3 DNA follows: TGTGCCAGCAGCTTAGTTAGAGGGGGGGCTGAAGCTTTCTTT. This encodes CASSLVRGGAEAFF. V and J are TRBV11-2 and TRBJ1-1; TRBD1 might be the D (6 bases). The CDR3 consists of 14 residues. Trimming pared 1 base from V and 6 bases from J, leaving 12 bases between. Germline CDR1 SGHAT, CDR2 FQNNGV.